The clone carrying this T cell receptor (beta chain) has ten or more counts. TCRdb reprocessed the 5' RACE reads with MiXCR, giving one entry per CDR3 protein. Of roughly 70,000 distinct CDR3 sequences in the sample, 3.9% were seen once. The V gene's germline CDR1 is SGHRS and CDR2 YFSETQ. Trimming at V came to 4 bases and at J to 4 bases, leaving 8 bases not matched to a gene. CDR3 length: 16 amino acids. The record originates from a study of neurological immune-mediated disorders. The specimen sequenced was PBMCs. The TCR sequence derives from a man between 25 and 39 years old with multiple sclerosis. This chain connects TRBV5-1 to TRBJ1-2, with 12 bases identical to TRBD1. For the CDR3, the DNA is TGCGCCAGCAGCCCCGGGACAGGGGGCCCGTTCTATGGCTACACCTTC. As protein: CASSPGTGGPFYGYTF.